This T cell receptor (beta chain) appears in the sequencing data of a study of blood T cells in healthy people across ages. Study conclusions and caveats: Naive CD4+ cell counts and diversity both ran higher in long-lived than in aged donors.

The germline V gene encodes CDR1 SGHRS and CDR2 YFSETQ. This CDR3 comprises 14 residues. This clonotype was seen only a few times. Antigen specificity is unknown. One junction end disagrees with the germline gene, perhaps due to a read error. Peripheral blood from each donor was collected in a volume of approximately 10 milliliters. Sample-barcoded 5' priming and a J-beta primer mix drove a second PCR of about 7 to 11 cycles. TCRdb ran MiXCR on the 5' RACE reads and lists one entry per CDR3 protein. This sample has about a million distinct CDR3 sequences, with roughly two fifths found just once. The receptor was isolated from a man aged 18 to 30 in good health. The chain has TRBV5-1 and TRBJ2-2, with D perhaps matching TRBD1 (6 bases). Sequenced material: blood. CDR3 region: CASSVDRNTGELFF. In DNA form, the CDR3 reads TGTGCCAGCAGCGTGGACAGGAACACCGGGGAGCTGTTTTTT.